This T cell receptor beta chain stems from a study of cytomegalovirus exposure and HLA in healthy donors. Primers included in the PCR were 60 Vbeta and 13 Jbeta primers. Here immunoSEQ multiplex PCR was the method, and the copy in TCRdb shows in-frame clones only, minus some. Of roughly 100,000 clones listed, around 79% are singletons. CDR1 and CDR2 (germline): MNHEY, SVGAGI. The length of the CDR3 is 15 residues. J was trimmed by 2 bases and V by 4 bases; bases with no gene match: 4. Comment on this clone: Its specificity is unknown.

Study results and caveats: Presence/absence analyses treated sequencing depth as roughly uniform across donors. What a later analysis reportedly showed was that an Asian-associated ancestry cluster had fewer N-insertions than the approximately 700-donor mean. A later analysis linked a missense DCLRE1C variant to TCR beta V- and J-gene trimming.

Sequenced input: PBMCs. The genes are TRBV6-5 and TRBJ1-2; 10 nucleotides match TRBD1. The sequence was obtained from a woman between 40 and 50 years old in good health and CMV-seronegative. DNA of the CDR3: TGTGCCAGCAGTTCCGGACAGGGGGGAAACTATGGCTACACCTTC. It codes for CASSSGQGGNYGYTF.